One and the same sample provided the 2 T cell receptor beta chains below, sequenced in a study of cytomegalovirus exposure and HLA in healthy donors. Primers for the PCR totalled 60 Vbeta and 13 Jbeta. Here immunoSEQ multiplex PCR was the method, and the copy in TCRdb shows in-frame clones only, minus some. This table holds about 160,000 clones, under 80% found once. Sequencing used PBMCs. The receptors derive from a woman in her 30s in good health and CMV-seronegative.

The chain uses TRBV11-2 and TRBJ1-2; D is undetermined. Germline CDR1 and CDR2: SGHAT and FQNNGV. V lost 6 bases and J 4 bases, leaving 15 bases between the germline ends. The CDR3 consists of 14 residues. The CDR3: CASRSLDPSYGYTF. In DNA form, the CDR3 reads TGTGCCAGCAGGTCACTGGATCCTAGCTATGGCTACACCTTC.

This clone has just a few counts. The rearrangement links TRBV13 to TRBJ2-7; 8 bases line up with TRBD1. The trim removed 5 bases at V and 0 bases at J, leaving 9 bases unmatched. CDR3 length: 16 amino acids. CDR1 and CDR2 (germline): PRHDT, FYEKMQ (reference sequence). CDR3 DNA sequence: TGTGCCAGCAGCCCAACCGGGACAGGAGACTCCTACGAGCAGTACTTC. As protein: CASSPTGTGDSYEQYF.